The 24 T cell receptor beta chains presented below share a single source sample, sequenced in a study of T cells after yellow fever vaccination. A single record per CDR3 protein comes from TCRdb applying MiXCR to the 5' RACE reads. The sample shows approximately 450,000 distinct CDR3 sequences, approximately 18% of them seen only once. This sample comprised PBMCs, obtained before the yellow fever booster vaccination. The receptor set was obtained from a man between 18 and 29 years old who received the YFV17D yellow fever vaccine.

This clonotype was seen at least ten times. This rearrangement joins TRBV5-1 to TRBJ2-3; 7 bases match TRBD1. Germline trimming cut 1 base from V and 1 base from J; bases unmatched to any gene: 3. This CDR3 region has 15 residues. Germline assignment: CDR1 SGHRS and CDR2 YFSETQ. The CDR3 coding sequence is TGCGCCAGCAGCTTGAGACAGGGAGGCACAGATACGCAGTATTTT. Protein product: CASSLRQGGTDTQYF.

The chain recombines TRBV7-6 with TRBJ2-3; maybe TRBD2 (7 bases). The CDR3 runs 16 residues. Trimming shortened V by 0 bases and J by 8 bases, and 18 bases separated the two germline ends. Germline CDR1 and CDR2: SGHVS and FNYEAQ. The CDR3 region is CASSLAPLAGAGTQYF. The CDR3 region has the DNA TGTGCCAGCAGCTTAGCGCCCTTGGCGGGGGCCGGTACGCAGTATTTT.

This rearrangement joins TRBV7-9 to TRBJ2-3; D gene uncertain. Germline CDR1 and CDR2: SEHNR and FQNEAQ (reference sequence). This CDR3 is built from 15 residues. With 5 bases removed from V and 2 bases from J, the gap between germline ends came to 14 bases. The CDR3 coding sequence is TGTGCCAGCAGCCGTGATAACAGCCACACAGATACGCAGTATTTT. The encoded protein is CASSRDNSHTDTQYF.

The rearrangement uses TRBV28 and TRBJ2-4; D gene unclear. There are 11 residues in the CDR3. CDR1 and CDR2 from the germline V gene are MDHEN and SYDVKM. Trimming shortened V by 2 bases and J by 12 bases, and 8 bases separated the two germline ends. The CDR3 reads CASSLENNQYF. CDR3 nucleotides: TGTGCCAGCAGTTTAGAAAATAATCAGTACTTC.

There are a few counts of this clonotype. This chain's CDR3 is CASAQGYRSYEQYV. As DNA, the CDR3 is TGTGCCAGCGCACAGGGCTACCGTTCCTACGAGCAGTACGTC. The chain recombines TRBV5-6 with TRBJ2-7; maybe TRBD1 (6 bases). V lost 7 bases and J lost 1, with 15 bases in between. CDR1 and CDR2 from the germline V gene are SGHDT and YYEEEE. The CDR3 loop spans 14 amino acids.

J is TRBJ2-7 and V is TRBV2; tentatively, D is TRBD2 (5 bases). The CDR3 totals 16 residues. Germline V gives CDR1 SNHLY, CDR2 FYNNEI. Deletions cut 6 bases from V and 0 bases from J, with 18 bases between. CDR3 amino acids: CASRRVSGAHSYEQYF. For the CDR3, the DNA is TGTGCCAGCAGGAGGGTGAGTGGTGCCCACTCCTACGAGCAGTACTTC.

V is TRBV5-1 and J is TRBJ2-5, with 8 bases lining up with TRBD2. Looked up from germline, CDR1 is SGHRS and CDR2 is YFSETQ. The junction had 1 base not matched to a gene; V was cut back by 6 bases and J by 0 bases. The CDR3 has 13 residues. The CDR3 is CASIGGDQETQYF. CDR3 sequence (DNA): TGCGCCAGCATCGGGGGGGACCAAGAGACCCAGTACTTC.

The CDR3 loop is CASTPPGGSIMFNEQFF. In DNA form, the CDR3 reads TGTGCCAGCACCCCGCCCGGGGGCAGCATTATGTTCAATGAGCAGTTCTTC. This chain connects TRBV5-5 to TRBJ2-1; perhaps D is TRBD1 or TRBD2 (6 bases each). Germline assignment: CDR1 SGHKS and CDR2 YYEKEE (reference sequence). CDR3 length: 17 residues. The V end lost 6 bases, the J end lost 6 bases, and 25 bases lay between the germline ends.

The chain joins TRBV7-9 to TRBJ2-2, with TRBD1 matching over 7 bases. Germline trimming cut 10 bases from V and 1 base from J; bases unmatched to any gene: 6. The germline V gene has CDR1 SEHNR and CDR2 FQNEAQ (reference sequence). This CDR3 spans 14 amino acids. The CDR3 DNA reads TGTGCCAACCTAGACAGGGAGAACACCGGGGAGCTGTTTTTT. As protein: CANLDRENTGELFF. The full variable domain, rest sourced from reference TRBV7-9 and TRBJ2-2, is DTGVSQNPRHKITKRGQNVTFRCDPISEHNRLYWYRQTLGQGPEFLTYFQNEAQLEKSRLLSDRFSAERPKGSFSTLEIQRTEQGDSAMYLCANLDRENTGELFFGEGSRLTVL.

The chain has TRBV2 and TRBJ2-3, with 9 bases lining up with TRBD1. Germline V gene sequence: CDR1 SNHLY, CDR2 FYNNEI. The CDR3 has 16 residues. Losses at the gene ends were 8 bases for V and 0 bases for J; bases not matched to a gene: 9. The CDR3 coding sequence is TGTGCCAGCCGGGACAGGGAACCTTTTAGCACAGATACGCAGTATTTT. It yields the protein CASRDREPFSTDTQYF. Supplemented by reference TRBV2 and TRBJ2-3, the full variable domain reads EPEVTQTPSHQVTQMGQEVILRCVPISNHLYFYWYRQILGQKVEFLVSFYNNEISEKSEIFDDQFSVERPDGSNFTLKIRSTKLEDSAMYFCASRDREPFSTDTQYFGPGTRLTVL.

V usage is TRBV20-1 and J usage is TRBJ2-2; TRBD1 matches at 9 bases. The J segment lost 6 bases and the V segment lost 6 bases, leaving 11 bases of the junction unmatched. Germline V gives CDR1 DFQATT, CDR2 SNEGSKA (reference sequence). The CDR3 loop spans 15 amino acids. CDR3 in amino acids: CSARPRDRAPGELFF. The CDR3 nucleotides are TGCAGTGCGCGACCTAGGGACAGGGCACCCGGGGAGCTGTTTTTT.

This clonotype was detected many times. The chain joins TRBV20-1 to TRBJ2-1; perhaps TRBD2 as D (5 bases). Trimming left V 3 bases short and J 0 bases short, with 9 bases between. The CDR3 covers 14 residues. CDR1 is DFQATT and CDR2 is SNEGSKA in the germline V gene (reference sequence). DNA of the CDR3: TGCAGTGCTAGGGTGGGGAGCTCCTACAATGAGCAGTTCTTC. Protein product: CSARVGSSYNEQFF.

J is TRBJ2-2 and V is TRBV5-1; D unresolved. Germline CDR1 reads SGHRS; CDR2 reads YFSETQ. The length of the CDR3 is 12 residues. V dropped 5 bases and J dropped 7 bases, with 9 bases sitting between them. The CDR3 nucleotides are TGCGCCAGCAGACTTAGCAGCGGGGAGCTGTTTTTT. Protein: CASRLSSGELFF. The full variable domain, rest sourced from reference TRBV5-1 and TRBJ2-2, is KAGVTQTPRYLIKTRGQQVTLSCSPISGHRSVSWYQQTPGQGLQFLFEYFSETQRNKGNFPGRFSGRQFSNSRSEMNVSTLELGDSALYLCASRLSSGELFFGEGSRLTVL.

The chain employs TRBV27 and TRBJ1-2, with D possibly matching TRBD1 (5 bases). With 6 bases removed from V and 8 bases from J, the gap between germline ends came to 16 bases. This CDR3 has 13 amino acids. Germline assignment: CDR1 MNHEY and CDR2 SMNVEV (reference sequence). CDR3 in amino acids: CASREGGAKGYTF. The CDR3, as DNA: TGTGCCAGCAGGGAGGGTGGGGCGAAGGGCTACACCTTC.

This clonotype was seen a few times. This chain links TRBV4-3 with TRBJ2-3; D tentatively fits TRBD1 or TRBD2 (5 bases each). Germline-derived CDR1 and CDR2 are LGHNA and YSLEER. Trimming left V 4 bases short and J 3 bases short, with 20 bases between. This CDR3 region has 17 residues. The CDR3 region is CASSPYPLGGATDTQYF. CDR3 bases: TGCGCCAGCAGCCCCTACCCCCTTGGGGGTGCGACAGATACGCAGTATTTT.

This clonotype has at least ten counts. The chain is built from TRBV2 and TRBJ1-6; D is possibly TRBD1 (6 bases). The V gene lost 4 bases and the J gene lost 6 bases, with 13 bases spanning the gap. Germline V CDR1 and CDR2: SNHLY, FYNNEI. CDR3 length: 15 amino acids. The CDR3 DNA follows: TGTGCCAGCAGTGTAGTGGGGGGGCCTAATTCACCCCTCCACTTT. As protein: CASSVVGGPNSPLHF.

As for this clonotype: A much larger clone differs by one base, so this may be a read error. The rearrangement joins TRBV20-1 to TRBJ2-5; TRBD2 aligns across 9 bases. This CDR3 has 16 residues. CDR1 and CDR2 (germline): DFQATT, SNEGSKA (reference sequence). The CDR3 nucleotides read TGCAGTGCTGTTCCCGAGGTAGCGGGGGAGTTGGAGATCCAGTACTTC. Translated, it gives CSAVPEVAGELEIQYF.

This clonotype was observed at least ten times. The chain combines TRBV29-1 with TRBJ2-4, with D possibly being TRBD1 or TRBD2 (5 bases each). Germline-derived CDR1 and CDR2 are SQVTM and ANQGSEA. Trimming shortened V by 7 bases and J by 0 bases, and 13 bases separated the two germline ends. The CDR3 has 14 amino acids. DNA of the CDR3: TGCAGCGGTCGGGACGGACTAGCCAAAAACATTCAGTACTTC. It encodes CSGRDGLAKNIQYF. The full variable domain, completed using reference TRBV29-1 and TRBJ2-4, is SAVISQKPSRDICQRGTSLTIQCQVDSQVTMMFWYRQQPGQSLTLIATANQGSEATYESGFVIDKFPISRPNLTFSTLTVSNMSPEDSSIYLCSGRDGLAKNIQYFGAGTRLSVL.

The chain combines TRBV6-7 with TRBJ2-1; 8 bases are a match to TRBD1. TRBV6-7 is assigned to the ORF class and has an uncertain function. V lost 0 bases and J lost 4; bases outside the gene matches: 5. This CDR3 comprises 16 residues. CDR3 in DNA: TGTGCCAGCAGTTACTCGAGGCAGGGGGCTTACAATGAGCAGTTCTTC. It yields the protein CASSYSRQGAYNEQFF.

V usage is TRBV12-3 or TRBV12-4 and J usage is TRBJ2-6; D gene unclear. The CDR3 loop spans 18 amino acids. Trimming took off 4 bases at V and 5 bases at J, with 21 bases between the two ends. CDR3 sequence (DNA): TGTGCCAGCAGTTCGTACCCAACGTCGTCCGTCTGGGCCAACGTCCTGACTTTC. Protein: CASSSYPTSSVWANVLTF.

This CDR3 is CASSVGTGAYNEQFF. CDR3 in DNA: TGTGCCAGCAGCGTCGGGACAGGGGCTTACAATGAGCAGTTCTTC. The chain is built from TRBV7-3 and TRBJ2-1; 10 bases agree with TRBD1. The CDR3 spans 15 residues. The V and J ends lost 5 bases and 4 bases, in that order; junction bases with no gene match: 5. Germline CDR1 SGHTA, CDR2 FQGTGA. Full variable domain (remainder filled in from reference TRBV7-3 and TRBJ2-1): GAGVSQTPSNKVTEKGKYVELRCDPISGHTALYWYRQSLGQGPEFLIYFQGTGAADDSGLPNDRFFAVRPEGSVSTLKIQRTERGDSAVYLCASSVGTGAYNEQFFGPGTRLTVL.

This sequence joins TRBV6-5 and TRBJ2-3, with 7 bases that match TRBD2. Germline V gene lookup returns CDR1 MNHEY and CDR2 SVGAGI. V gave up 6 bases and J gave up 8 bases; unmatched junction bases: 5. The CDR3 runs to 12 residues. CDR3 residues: CASRPLAGTQYF. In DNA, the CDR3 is TGTGCCAGCAGACCATTAGCGGGTACGCAGTATTTT.

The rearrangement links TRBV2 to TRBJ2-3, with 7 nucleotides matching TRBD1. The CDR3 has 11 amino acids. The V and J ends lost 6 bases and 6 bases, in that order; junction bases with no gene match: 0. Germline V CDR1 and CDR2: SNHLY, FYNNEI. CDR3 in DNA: TGTGCCAGCAGGGACAGGGATACGCAGTATTTT. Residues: CASRDRDTQYF.

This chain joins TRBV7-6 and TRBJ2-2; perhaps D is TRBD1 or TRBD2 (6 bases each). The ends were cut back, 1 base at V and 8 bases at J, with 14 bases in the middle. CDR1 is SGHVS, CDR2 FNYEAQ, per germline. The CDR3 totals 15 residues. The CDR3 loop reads CASSLGGAPAGELFF. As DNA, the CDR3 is TGTGCCAGCAGCTTAGGGGGGGCGCCAGCTGGGGAGCTGTTTTTT. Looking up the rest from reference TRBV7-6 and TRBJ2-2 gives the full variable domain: GAGVSQSPRYKVTKRGQDVALRCDPISGHVSLYWYRQALGQGPEFLTYFNYEAQQDKSGLPNDRFSAERPEGSISTLTIQRTEQRDSAMYRCASSLGGAPAGELFFGEGSRLTVL.